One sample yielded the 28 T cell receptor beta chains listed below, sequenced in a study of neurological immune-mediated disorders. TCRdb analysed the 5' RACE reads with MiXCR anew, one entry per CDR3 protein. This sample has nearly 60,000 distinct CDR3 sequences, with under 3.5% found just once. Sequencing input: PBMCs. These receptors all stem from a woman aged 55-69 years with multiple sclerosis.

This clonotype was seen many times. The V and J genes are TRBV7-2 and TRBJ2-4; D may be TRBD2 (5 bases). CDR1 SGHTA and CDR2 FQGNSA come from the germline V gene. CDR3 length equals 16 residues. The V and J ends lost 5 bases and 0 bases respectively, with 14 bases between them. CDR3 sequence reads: CASSPSLGVAKNIQYF. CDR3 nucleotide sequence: TGTGCCAGCAGCCCCTCCCTCGGGGTAGCCAAAAACATTCAGTACTTC.

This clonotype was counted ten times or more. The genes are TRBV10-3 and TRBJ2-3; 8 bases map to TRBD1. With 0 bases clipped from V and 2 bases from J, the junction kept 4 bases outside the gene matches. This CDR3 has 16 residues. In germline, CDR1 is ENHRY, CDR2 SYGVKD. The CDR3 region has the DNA TGTGCCATCAGTGAGTCTAACAGGGGGGTCACAGATACGCAGTATTTT. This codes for CAISESNRGVTDTQYF.

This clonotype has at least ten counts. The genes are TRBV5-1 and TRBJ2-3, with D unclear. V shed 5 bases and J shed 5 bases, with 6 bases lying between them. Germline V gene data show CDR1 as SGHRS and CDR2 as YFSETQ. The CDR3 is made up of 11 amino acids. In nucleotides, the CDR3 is TGCGCCAGCAGGGACCAAGATACGCAGTATTTT. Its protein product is CASRDQDTQYF.

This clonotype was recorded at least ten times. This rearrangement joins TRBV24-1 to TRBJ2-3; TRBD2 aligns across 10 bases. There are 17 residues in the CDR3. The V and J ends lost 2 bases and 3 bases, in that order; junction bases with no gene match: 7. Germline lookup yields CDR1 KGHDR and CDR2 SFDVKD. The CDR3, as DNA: TGTGCCACCAGTGATTCCAGACTAGCGGGCCTTACAGATACGCAGTATTTT. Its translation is CATSDSRLAGLTDTQYF.

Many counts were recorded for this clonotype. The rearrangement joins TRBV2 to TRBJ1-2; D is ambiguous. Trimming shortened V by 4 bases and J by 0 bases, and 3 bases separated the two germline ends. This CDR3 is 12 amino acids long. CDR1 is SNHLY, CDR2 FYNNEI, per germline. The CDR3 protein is CASSAANYGYTF. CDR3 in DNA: TGTGCCAGCAGTGCAGCTAACTATGGCTACACCTTC.

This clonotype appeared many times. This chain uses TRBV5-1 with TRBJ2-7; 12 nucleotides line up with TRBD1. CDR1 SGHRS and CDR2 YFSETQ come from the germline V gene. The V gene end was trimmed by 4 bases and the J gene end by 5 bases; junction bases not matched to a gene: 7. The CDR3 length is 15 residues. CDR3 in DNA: TGCGCCAGCAGCGCCGGGACAGGGGGCAGCGACGAGCAGTACTTC. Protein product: CASSAGTGGSDEQYF.

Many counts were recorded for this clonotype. CDR3 in amino acids: CASSFSGTVNTGELFF. CDR3 bases: TGCGCCAGCAGCTTTTCCGGGACAGTGAACACCGGGGAGCTGTTTTTT. The V gene is TRBV5-1, the J gene TRBJ2-2; TRBD1 matches at 7 bases. CDR1 SGHRS and CDR2 YFSETQ come from the germline V gene. V lost 2 bases, J lost 1 base, and 5 bases stayed unmatched. The CDR3 covers 16 residues.

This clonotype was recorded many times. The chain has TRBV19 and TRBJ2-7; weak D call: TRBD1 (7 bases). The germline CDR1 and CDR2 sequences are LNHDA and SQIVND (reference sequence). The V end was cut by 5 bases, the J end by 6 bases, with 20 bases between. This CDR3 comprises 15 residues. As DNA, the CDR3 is TGTGCCAGTAGTTTAGGACAGGCGGGGACGGGCGAGCAGTACTTC. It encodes CASSLGQAGTGEQYF.

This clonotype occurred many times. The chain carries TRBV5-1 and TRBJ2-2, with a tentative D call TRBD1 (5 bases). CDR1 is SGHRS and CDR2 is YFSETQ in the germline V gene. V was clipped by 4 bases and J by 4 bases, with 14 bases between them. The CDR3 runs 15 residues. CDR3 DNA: TGCGCCAGCAGCCCAGAACCAGGGATCACCGGGGAGCTGTTTTTT. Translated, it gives CASSPEPGITGELFF.

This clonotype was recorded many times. The CDR3 DNA is TGTGCCATCAGTGAGCGGGGAGGAGCAAGAGCAGATACGCAGTATTTT. This translates into CAISERGGARADTQYF. The V gene is TRBV10-3, the J gene TRBJ2-3; tentative D call: TRBD2 (6 bases). Germline CDR1 and CDR2: ENHRY and SYGVKD. The CDR3 extends over 16 amino acids. The V gene lost 2 bases and the J gene lost 4 bases, with 16 bases spanning the gap.

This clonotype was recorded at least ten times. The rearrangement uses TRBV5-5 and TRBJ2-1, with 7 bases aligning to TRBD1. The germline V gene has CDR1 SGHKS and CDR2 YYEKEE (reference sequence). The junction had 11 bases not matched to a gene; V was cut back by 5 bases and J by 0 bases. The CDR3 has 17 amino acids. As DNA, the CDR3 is TGTGCCAGCAGAAAAAGCCTGGGACAGAGCTCCTACAATGAGCAGTTCTTC. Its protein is CASRKSLGQSSYNEQFF.

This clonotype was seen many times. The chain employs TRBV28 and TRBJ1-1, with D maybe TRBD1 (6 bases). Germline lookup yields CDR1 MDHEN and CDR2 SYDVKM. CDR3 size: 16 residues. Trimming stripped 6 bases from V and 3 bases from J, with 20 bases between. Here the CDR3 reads CASSPPSRGFDTEAFF. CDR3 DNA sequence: TGTGCCAGCAGCCCACCCTCCAGGGGCTTCGACACTGAAGCTTTCTTT.

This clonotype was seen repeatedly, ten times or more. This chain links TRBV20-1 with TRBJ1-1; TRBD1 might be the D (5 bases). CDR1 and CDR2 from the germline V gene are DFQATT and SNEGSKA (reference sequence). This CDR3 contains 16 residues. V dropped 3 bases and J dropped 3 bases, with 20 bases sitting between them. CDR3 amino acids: CSARSLGLTGHTEAFF. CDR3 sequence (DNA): TGCAGTGCTAGGTCCCTCGGGTTGACGGGGCACACTGAAGCTTTCTTT.

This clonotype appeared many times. The CDR3 DNA follows: TGCAGTGCTGGGTATTGGCCCTCCTACGAGCAGTACTTC. As protein: CSAGYWPSYEQYF. V is TRBV20-1 and J is TRBJ2-7, with D unresolved. There are 13 residues in the CDR3. V lost 5 bases to trimming and J lost 0 bases, with 11 bases between them. CDR1 is DFQATT, CDR2 SNEGSKA, per germline (reference sequence).

In DNA, the CDR3 is TGTGCCACCAGTGATTTCCGGTCCGGGAGCACAGATACGCAGTATTTT. Protein product: CATSDFRSGSTDTQYF. J is TRBJ2-3 and V is TRBV24-1; no clear D gene. Germline CDR1 and CDR2: KGHDR and SFDVKD. The CDR3 contains 16 residues. V shed 1 base and J shed 0 bases, with 10 bases lying between them.

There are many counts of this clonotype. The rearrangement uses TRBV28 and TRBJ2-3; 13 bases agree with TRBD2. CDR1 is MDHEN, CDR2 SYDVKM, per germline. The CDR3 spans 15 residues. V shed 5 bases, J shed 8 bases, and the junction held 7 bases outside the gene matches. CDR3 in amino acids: CASSTSGRAFPTQYF. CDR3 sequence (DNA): TGTGCCAGCAGTACTAGCGGGAGGGCTTTCCCTACGCAGTATTTT.

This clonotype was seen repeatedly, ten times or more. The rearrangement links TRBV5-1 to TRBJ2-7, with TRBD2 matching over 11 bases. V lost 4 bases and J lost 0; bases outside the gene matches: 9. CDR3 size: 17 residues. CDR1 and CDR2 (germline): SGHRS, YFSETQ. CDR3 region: CASSAGTSGSHSYEQYF. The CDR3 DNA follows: TGCGCCAGCAGCGCTGGGACTAGCGGATCACACTCCTACGAGCAGTACTTC. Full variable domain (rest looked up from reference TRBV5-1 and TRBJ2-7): KAGVTQTPRYLIKTRGQQVTLSCSPISGHRSVSWYQQTPGQGLQFLFEYFSETQRNKGNFPGRFSGRQFSNSRSEMNVSTLELGDSALYLCASSAGTSGSHSYEQYFGPGTRLTVT.

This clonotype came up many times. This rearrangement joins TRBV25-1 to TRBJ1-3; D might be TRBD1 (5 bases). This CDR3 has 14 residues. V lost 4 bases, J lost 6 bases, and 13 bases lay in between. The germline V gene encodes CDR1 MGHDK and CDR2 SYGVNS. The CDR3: CASSARDYQNTIYF. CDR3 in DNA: TGTGCCAGCAGTGCCCGGGACTACCAAAACACCATATATTTT.

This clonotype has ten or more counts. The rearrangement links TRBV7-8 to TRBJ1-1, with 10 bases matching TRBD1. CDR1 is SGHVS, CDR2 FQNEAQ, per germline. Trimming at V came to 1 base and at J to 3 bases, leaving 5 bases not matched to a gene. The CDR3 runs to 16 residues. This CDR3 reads CASSLVVGTGDTEAFF. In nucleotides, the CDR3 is TGTGCCAGCAGCTTAGTGGTCGGGACAGGGGACACTGAAGCTTTCTTT.

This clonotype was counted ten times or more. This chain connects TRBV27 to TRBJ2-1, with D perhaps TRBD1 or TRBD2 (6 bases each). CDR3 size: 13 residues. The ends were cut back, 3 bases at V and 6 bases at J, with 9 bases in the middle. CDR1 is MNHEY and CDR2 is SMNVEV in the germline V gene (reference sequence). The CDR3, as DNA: TGTGCCAGCAGTTTCGGGGGCCCCAATGAGCAGTTCTTC. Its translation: CASSFGGPNEQFF.

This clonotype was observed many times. The CDR3 is CSVDRGGSYNEQFF. Here the CDR3 DNA reads TGCAGCGTTGATAGGGGGGGGAGCTACAATGAGCAGTTCTTC. The rearrangement uses TRBV29-1 and TRBJ2-1; TRBD2 might be the D (7 bases). CDR3 length equals 14 residues. The V end lost 3 bases, the J end lost 3 bases, and 12 bases lay between the germline ends. Per the germline V gene, CDR1 is SQVTM and CDR2 is ANQGSEA.

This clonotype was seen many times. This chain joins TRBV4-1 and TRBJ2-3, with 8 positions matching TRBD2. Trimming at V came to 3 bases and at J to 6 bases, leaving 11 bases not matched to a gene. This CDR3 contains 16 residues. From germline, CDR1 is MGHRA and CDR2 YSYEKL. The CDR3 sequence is CASSQKLSGSYDTQYF. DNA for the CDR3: TGCGCCAGCAGCCAGAAGCTAAGCGGGAGTTATGATACGCAGTATTTT.

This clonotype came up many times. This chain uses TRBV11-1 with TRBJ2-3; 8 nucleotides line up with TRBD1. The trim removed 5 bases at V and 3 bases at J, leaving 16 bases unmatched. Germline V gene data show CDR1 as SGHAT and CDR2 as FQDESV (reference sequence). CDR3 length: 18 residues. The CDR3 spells CASSHYGTGVKVTDTQYF. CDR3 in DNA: TGTGCCAGCAGCCACTACGGGACAGGAGTCAAAGTAACAGATACGCAGTATTTT. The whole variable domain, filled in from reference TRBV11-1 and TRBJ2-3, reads EAEVAQSPRYKITEKSQAVAFWCDPISGHATLYWYRQILGQGPELLVQFQDESVVDDSQLPKDRFSAERLKGVDSTLKIQPAELGDSAMYLCASSHYGTGVKVTDTQYFGPGTRLTVL.

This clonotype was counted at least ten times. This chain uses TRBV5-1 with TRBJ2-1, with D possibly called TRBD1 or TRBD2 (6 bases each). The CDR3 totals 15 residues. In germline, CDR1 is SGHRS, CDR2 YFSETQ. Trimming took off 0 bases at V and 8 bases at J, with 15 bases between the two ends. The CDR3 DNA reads TGCGCCAGCAGCTTGGGACAGGTGGGGGGAGATGAGCAGTTCTTC. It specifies CASSLGQVGGDEQFF.

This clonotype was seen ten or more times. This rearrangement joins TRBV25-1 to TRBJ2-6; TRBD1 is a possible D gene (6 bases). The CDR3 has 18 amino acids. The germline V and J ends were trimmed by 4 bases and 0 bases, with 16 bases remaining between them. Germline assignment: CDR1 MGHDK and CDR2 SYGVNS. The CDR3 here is CASSAGVRVRSGANVLTF. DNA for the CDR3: TGTGCCAGCAGTGCAGGGGTCCGGGTGCGCTCTGGGGCCAACGTCCTGACTTTC.

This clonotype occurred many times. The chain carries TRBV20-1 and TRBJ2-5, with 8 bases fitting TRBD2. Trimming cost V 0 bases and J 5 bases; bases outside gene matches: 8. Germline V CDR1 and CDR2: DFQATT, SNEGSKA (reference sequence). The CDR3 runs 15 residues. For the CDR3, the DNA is TGCAGTGCTAGAGATGCGGGAGGAGGACTGGAGACCCAGTACTTC. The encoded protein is CSARDAGGGLETQYF.

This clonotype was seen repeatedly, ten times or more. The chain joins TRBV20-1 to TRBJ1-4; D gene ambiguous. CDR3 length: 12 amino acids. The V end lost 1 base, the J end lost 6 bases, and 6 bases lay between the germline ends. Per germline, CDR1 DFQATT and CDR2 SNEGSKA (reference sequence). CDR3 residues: CSARGPHEKLFF. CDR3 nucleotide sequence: TGCAGTGCTAGAGGGCCGCATGAAAAACTGTTTTTT.

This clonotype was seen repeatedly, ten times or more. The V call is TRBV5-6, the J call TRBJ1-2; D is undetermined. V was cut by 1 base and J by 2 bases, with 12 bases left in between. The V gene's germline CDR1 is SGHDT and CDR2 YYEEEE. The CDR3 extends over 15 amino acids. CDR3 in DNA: TGTGCCAGCAGCTTGTTGTCTGGTATAAACTATGGCTACACCTTC. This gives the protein CASSLLSGINYGYTF.